This TCR beta chain was identified in a study of T cell responses to AZD1222 COVID-19 vaccine. Trimming at V came to 3 bases and at J to 3 bases, leaving 10 bases not matched to a gene. Germline V lookup: CDR1 KGHSH, CDR2 LQKENI. The CDR3 runs to 16 residues. Method: immunoSEQ multiplex PCR; TCRdb's copy keeps in-frame clones and lacks some. The profile covers 130,000 to 150,000 clones, with around 90% appearing a single time and roughly 1.5% taken by the ten largest. The study's findings and limits: Nearly half of spike-specific TCRs reportedly target variant regions that are unmutated in the B.1.351 and B.1.1.7 variants.

About this clone itself: What it binds is unknown.

The material was peripheral blood, obtained 28 days after the second AZD1222 dose. V and J are TRBV18 and TRBJ2-7, with 8 bases identical to TRBD1. The TCR originated in an adult who received the AZD1222 COVID-19 vaccine. This chain's CDR3 is CASSPTWTGINYEQYF. CDR3 bases: TGTGCCAGCTCACCGACCTGGACAGGGATCAACTACGAGCAGTACTTC.